The 7 T cell receptor beta chains reported below all come from one sample, sequenced in a study of Graves' ophthalmopathy and Graves' hyperthyroidism. RNA transcripts were the source from which TCR beta CDR3 regions were amplified. HTBI-primed RT-PCR formed the first round, and a multiplex PCR formed the second. Each CDR3 protein is one row after TCRdb ran MiXCR on the multiplex PCR reads. The sample contains 450,000 to 600,000 distinct CDR3 sequences, under 45% of which appear only once. The source material was peripheral blood or thyroid tissue (not recorded which). These receptors were obtained from an adult man with Graves' hyperthyroidism.

The DNA of the CDR3 is TGCGCCAGCAGCTTGAATTGGCATTTT. Translating it yields CASSLNWHF. V usage is TRBV5-1 and J usage is TRBJ1-5, with unresolved D. The CDR3 is 9 amino acids. CDR1 SGHRS and CDR2 YFSETQ come from the germline V gene. V lost 1 base to trimming and J lost 15 bases, with 5 bases between them.

The chain is built from TRBV19 and TRBJ1-4; the match to TRBD1 covers 11 bases. Trimming at V came to 11 bases and at J to 0 bases, leaving 17 bases not matched to a gene. The CDR3 runs to 19 residues. Germline V gene lookup returns CDR1 LNHDA and CDR2 SQIVND (reference sequence). The CDR3 reads CAWSALGQGDSATNEKLFF. The CDR3 DNA follows: TGTGCCTGGAGTGCCCTGGGACAGGGGGACTCGGCAACTAATGAAAAACTGTTTTTT.

This clonotype appeared many times. The chain has TRBV12-3 or TRBV12-4 and TRBJ2-7; maybe TRBD2 (7 bases). This CDR3 has 16 amino acids. V lost 3 bases to trimming and J lost 3 bases, with 18 bases between them. This CDR3 reads CASSLGGLDSLYEQYF. The CDR3 coding sequence is TGTGCCAGCAGTTTGGGGGGGTTGGACAGTCTCTACGAGCAGTACTTC.

Many counts were recorded for this clonotype. The chain couples TRBV29-1 to TRBJ1-1; D may be TRBD1 (5 bases). The CDR3 is 12 residues long. Trimming removed 4 bases at V and 6 bases at J, with 12 bases between. Germline lookup yields CDR1 SQVTM and CDR2 ANQGSEA. CDR3 nucleotide sequence: TGCAGCGTTGGGTCAGGGAATTCTGAAGCTTTCTTT. Its protein is CSVGSGNSEAFF.

This chain links TRBV9 with TRBJ2-2, with TRBD1 matching over 12 bases. The V gene end was trimmed by 0 bases and the J gene end by 3 bases; junction bases not matched to a gene: 9. In germline, CDR1 is SGDLS, CDR2 YYNGEE. The CDR3 is 19 amino acids. The CDR3 region has the DNA TGTGCCAGCAGCGTAGAGTTGGGACAGGGGGCGGCCTACACCGGGGAGCTGTTTTTT. It specifies CASSVELGQGAAYTGELFF.

The genes are TRBV7-9 and TRBJ2-7; D perhaps matches TRBD1 (6 bases). Germline V CDR1 and CDR2: SEHNR, FQNEAQ (reference sequence). V lost 6 bases to trimming and J lost 2 bases, with 14 bases between them. This CDR3 is built from 14 residues. The CDR3 reads CASSPRGPTYEQYF. The DNA of the CDR3 is TGTGCCAGCAGTCCCAGGGGCCCCACCTACGAGCAGTACTTC.

A remark on this clonotype: The junction differs from germline at one of its ends, possibly a read error. The rearrangement links TRBV15 to TRBJ2-6; D remains ambiguous. The CDR3 consists of 12 residues. CDR1 and CDR2 from the germline V gene are LNHNV and YYDKDF (reference sequence). CDR3 coding DNA: TGTGCCACCAGCAGCCAAGCTGGCACTGAAGCTTTC. It translates to CATSSQAGTEAF.